This passage covers 11 T cell receptor beta chains from one sample sequenced in a study of identical twins. TCRdb reprocessed the 5' RACE reads with MiXCR, giving one entry per CDR3 protein. The sample lists 1.5 million to 2 million distinct CDR3 sequences; roughly 35% were seen once. Sample: cord blood. Receptors were obtained from a newborn girl in good health.

A note on this clonotype: At one end the junction does not follow the germline gene, possibly because of a read error. The J gene is TRBJ2-7, the V gene TRBV20-1; D call uncertain. Germline V gene sequence: CDR1 DFQATT, CDR2 SNEGSKA (reference sequence). This CDR3 region has 13 residues. The chain's CDR3 is CSAKGAQLYERYF. The CDR3 bases are TGCAGTGCCAAAGGTGCACAGCTGTACGAGCGGTACTTC.

In its sample, this clonotype was seen once. The CDR3 loop reads CSAVGGGTEAFF. The CDR3 DNA sequence: TGCAGCGCCGTAGGTGGAGGCACTGAAGCTTTCTTT. The genes are TRBV29-1 and TRBJ1-1; D ambiguous. Trimming removed 7 bases from V and 4 bases from J, with 13 bases in between. Germline values: CDR1 SQVTM, CDR2 ANQGSEA. The CDR3 contains 12 residues.

The table lists this clonotype with many counts. This chain joins TRBV10-3 and TRBJ2-7; the D gene is possibly TRBD1 (5 bases). V lost 0 bases and J lost 1, with 10 bases in between. Germline CDR1 and CDR2: ENHRY and SYGVKD. The CDR3 is 15 amino acids. The CDR3 loop is CAISESGRASYEQYF. The CDR3 nucleotides read TGTGCCATCAGTGAGTCTGGCAGGGCTTCCTACGAGCAGTACTTC.

The rearrangement joins TRBV21-1 to TRBJ1-2; the DNA was not compared with TRBD1, the D call given in the table. TRBV21-1 corresponds to a pseudogene. The CDR3 sequence is 18 residues long. The CDR3 loop reads CASSRTPVIPRELYGYTF. CDR3 DNA: TGTGCCAGCAGCAGAACTCCAGTGATTCCCCGGGAACTTTATGGCTACACCTTC.

V and J are TRBV7-9 and TRBJ1-1; 7 bases align to TRBD1. There are 14 residues in the CDR3. V was pared by 5 bases and J by 4 bases, with 7 bases of the junction left unmatched. The V gene's germline CDR1 is SEHNR and CDR2 FQNEAQ (reference sequence). DNA of the CDR3: TGTGCCAGCAGCCAGACAGGGAGGGGCACTGAAGCTTTCTTT. Its protein product is CASSQTGRGTEAFF. Full variable domain (outside the CDR3, taken from reference TRBV7-9 and TRBJ1-1): DTGVSQNPRHKITKRGQNVTFRCDPISEHNRLYWYRQTLGQGPEFLTYFQNEAQLEKSRLLSDRFSAERPKGSFSTLEIQRTEQGDSAMYLCASSQTGRGTEAFFGQGTRLTVV.

This clonotype has only a few counts. The V gene is TRBV3-1, the J gene TRBJ2-1; D uncertain. The germline V gene encodes CDR1 LGHDT and CDR2 YNNKEL (reference sequence). There are 15 residues in the CDR3. The V and J ends lost 4 bases and 4 bases respectively, with 14 bases between them. The CDR3 sequence is CASSPVAYLYNEQFF. For the CDR3, the DNA is TGTGCCAGCAGCCCCGTAGCCTATCTTTACAATGAGCAGTTCTTC.

The V call is TRBV3-1, the J call TRBJ2-5; no reliable D call. CDR1 and CDR2 (germline): LGHDT, YNNKEL (reference sequence). The ends were cut back, 0 bases at V and 5 bases at J, with 10 bases in the middle. The CDR3 extends over 14 amino acids. The CDR3 here is CASSQDQGYETQYF. As DNA, the CDR3 is TGTGCCAGCAGCCAAGATCAAGGGTACGAGACCCAGTACTTC.

V and J are TRBV20-1 and TRBJ2-3, with 9 bases that match TRBD2. Germline loops: CDR1 DFQATT, CDR2 SNEGSKA (reference sequence). Trimming removed 3 bases from V and 1 base from J; junction bases left unmatched: 5. The CDR3 loop spans 15 amino acids. The CDR3 reads CSASGRGGRTDTQYF. DNA for the CDR3: TGCAGTGCTAGCGGGCGGGGGGGCCGCACAGATACGCAGTATTTT.

The chain employs TRBV28 and TRBJ1-1; 11 positions agree with TRBD1. This CDR3 is 13 amino acids long. Trimming cost V 6 bases and J 6 bases; bases outside gene matches: 3. Germline V gene data show CDR1 as MDHEN and CDR2 as SYDVKM. The CDR3 sequence is CASRDRGQSEAFF. The CDR3 DNA reads TGTGCCAGCAGGGACAGGGGGCAATCTGAAGCTTTCTTT.

V is TRBV20-1 and J is TRBJ2-7; a weak D match, TRBD2 (6 bases). CDR3 length: 13 residues. The V end lost 6 bases, the J end lost 5 bases, and 17 bases lay between the germline ends. Germline CDR1 DFQATT, CDR2 SNEGSKA (reference sequence). The CDR3 protein is CSARLERVDEQYF. As DNA, the CDR3 is TGCAGTGCCAGACTAGAGCGTGTGGACGAGCAGTACTTC.

This chain connects TRBV9 to TRBJ2-7; unclear D gene. Trimming took 0 bases from V and 9 from J, leaving 13 bases between them. The CDR3 runs to 13 residues. The germline V gene has CDR1 SGDLS and CDR2 YYNGEE. The CDR3 sequence is CASSVGTEERQYF. The CDR3 nucleotides are TGTGCCAGCAGCGTAGGAACTGAAGAGCGGCAGTACTTC.